This T cell receptor beta chain originates from a study of control samples from healthy donors and cancer patients (dated by TCRdb to between 2020 and 2021). From cysteine to phenylalanine, the CDR3 is 20 amino acids long. Only the CDR3 DNA is retained, 60 bases long and in frame from the first base. Trimming costs V 5 bases and J 6 bases, and their ends lie 34 bases apart. CDR1 and CDR2 (SGHDN, FVKESK) derive from the germline V gene. This clone showed up just once. It has no known antigen specificity. Base qualities are missing; no much larger clone stands one base away. Library generation was performed with the immunoSEQ multiplex PCR assay. In its TCRdb copy, this immuneACCESS table keeps in-frame sequences only and misses some clones. Where compared with another copy, unresolved V genes explain less than half of these, and the others have no known cause. The sample profile shows tens of thousands of clones; 80% to 90% of them were found once. The ten largest clones add up to under 2.5% of the sample.

The V and J segments used are TRBV14 and TRBJ1-1; the D gene cannot be named for sure. The receptor was isolated from a woman in her fifties or sixties with head and neck cancer. Sequencing input: PBMCs. The DNA sequence follows: TGTGCCAGCAGCACAACGCCCTCGGGCTCCCCAATAAGCAGGACTCCTGAAGCTTTCTTT. The translation is CASSTTPSGSPISRTPEAFF.